This entry lists 6 T cell receptor beta chains sequenced from one sample in a study of cytomegalovirus exposure and HLA in healthy donors. In the PCR, 60 Vbeta and 13 Jbeta primers were used. TCRdb's copy holds only in-frame clones and misses some; the assay was immunoSEQ multiplex PCR. Of about 130,000 clones listed, about 82% are singletons. The material sequenced was PBMCs. Source of these receptors: a boy younger than 18 in good health and CMV-seronegative.

CDR3 residues: CASSRSGDPGKLFF. In DNA form, the CDR3 reads TGCGCCAGCAGCCGTTCGGGGGACCCAGGAAAACTGTTTTTT. The chain carries TRBV5-1 and TRBJ1-4; D is possibly TRBD1 (5 bases). Germline V CDR1 and CDR2: SGHRS, YFSETQ. The CDR3 has 14 residues. Trimming shortened V by 4 bases and J by 10 bases, and 17 bases separated the two germline ends.

This clone came up once. The chain links TRBV10-3 to TRBJ1-1; D is perhaps TRBD1 (5 bases). The CDR3 loop spans 14 amino acids. Trimming cost V 6 bases and J 5 bases, with 16 bases left between them. Germline loops: CDR1 ENHRY, CDR2 SYGVKD. The CDR3 bases are TGTGCCATCAGGGCTACGGGGGAAGGGACTGAAGCTTTCTTT. It codes for CAIRATGEGTEAFF.

J is TRBJ1-2 and V is TRBV6-1, with TRBD1 matching over 7 bases. The germline CDR1 and CDR2 sequences are MNHNS and SASEGT. The V and J ends lost 1 base and 12 bases, in that order; junction bases with no gene match: 8. This CDR3 comprises 13 residues. CDR3 in amino acids: CASSEVDEGADTF. CDR3 nucleotides: TGTGCCAGCAGTGAAGTTGATGAGGGGGCTGACACCTTC.

This clone appeared a single time. The rearrangement links TRBV4-3 to TRBJ2-1, with 8 bases lining up with TRBD2. This CDR3 region has 15 residues. V lost 0 bases and J lost 9; bases outside the gene matches: 7. CDR1 and CDR2 (germline): LGHNA, YSLEER. CDR3 sequence (DNA): TGCGCCAGCAGCCAAGAACGAAACGCGGGAGGTGAGCAGTTCTTC. This translates into CASSQERNAGGEQFF.

This chain uses TRBV29-1 with TRBJ1-1; TRBD1 agrees at 9 bases. V was clipped by 6 bases and J by 0 bases; unmatched bases: 8. The CDR3 is made up of 15 amino acids. The germline V gene encodes CDR1 SQVTM and CDR2 ANQGSEA. This CDR3 is CSVLGGQGMNTEAFF. The CDR3 DNA reads as TGCAGCGTCCTTGGTGGACAGGGGATGAACACTGAAGCTTTCTTT.

The chain recombines TRBV7-2 with TRBJ1-1, with a tentative D call TRBD1 (5 bases). CDR1 SGHTA and CDR2 FQGNSA come from the germline V gene. With 1 base removed from V and 0 bases from J, the gap between germline ends came to 6 bases. The CDR3 runs 14 residues. CDR3 in amino acids: CASSLGQMNTEAFF. The DNA of the CDR3 is TGTGCCAGCAGCTTAGGACAGATGAACACTGAAGCTTTCTTT.